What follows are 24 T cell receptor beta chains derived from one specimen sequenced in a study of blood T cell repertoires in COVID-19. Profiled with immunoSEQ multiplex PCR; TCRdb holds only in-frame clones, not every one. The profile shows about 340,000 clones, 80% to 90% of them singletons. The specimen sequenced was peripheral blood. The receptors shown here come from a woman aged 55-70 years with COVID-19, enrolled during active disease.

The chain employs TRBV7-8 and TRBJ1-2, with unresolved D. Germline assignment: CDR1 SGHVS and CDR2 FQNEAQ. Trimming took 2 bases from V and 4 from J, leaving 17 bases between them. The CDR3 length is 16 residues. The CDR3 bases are TGTGCCAGCAGCTTAATGGGAGCAGGAGTCGGCTATGGCTACACCTTC. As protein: CASSLMGAGVGYGYTF.

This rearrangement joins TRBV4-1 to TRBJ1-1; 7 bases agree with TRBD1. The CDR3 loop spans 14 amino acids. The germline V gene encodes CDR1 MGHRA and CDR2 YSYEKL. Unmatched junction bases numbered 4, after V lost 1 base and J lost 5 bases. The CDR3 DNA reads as TGCGCCAGCAGCCAAGTGACAGGGAATACTGAAGCTTTCTTT. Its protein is CASSQVTGNTEAFF.

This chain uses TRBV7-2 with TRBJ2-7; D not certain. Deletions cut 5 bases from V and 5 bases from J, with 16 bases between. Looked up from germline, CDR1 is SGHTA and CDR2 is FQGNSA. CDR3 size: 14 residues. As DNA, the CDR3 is TGTGCCAGCAGCACGCACAGTTCCCTGGACGAGCAGTACTTC. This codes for CASSTHSSLDEQYF.

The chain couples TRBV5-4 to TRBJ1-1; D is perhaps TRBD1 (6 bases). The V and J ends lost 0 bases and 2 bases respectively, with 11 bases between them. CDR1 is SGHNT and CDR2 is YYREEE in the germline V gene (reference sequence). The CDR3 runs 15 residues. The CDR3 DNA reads TGTGCCAGCAGCTTGGTGAGGACAGAAAACACTGAAGCTTTCTTT. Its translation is CASSLVRTENTEAFF. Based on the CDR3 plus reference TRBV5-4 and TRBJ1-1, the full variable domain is ETGVTQSPTHLIKTRGQQVTLRCSSQSGHNTVSWYQQALGQGPQFIFQYYREEENGRGNFPPRFSGLQFPNYSSELNVNALELDDSALYLCASSLVRTENTEAFFGQGTRLTVV.

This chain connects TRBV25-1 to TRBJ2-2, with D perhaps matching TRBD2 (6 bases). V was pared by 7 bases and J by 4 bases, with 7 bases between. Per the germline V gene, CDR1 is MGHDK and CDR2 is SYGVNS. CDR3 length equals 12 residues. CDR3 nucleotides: TGTGCCAGCACGGAGGGCACCGGGGAGCTGTTTTTT. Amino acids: CASTEGTGELFF.

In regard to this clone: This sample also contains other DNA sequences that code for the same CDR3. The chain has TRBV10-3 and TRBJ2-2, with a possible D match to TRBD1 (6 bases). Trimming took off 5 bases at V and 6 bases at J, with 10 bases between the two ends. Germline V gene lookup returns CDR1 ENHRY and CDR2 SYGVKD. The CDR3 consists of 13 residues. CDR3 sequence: CAISTSGAGELFF. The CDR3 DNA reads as TGTGCCATCAGTACATCAGGGGCCGGGGAGCTGTTTTTT.

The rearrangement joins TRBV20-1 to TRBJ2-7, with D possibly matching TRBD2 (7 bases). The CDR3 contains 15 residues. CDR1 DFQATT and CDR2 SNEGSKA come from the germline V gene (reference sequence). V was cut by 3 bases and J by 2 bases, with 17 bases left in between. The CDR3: CSASPFRGAAYEQYF. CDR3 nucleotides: TGCAGTGCTAGTCCATTCCGGGGGGCTGCCTACGAGCAGTACTTC.

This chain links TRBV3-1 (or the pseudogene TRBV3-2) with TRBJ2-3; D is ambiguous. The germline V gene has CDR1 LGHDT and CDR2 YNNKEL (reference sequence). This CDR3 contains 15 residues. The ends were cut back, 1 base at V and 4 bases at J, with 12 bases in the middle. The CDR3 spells CASSQVGSWADTQYF. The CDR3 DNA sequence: TGTGCCAGCAGCCAAGTCGGTAGCTGGGCAGATACGCAGTATTTT.

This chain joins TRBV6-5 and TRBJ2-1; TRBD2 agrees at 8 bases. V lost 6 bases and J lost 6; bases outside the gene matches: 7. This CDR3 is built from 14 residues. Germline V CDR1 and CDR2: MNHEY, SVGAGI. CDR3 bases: TGTGCCAGCAGGAGGGCGGGGGGTACCAATGAGCAGTTCTTC. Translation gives CASRRAGGTNEQFF.

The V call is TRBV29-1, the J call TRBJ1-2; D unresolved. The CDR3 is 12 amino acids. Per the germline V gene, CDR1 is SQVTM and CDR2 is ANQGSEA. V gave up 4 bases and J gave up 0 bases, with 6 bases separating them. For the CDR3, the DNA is TGCAGCGTTGCTACCTCTAACTATGGCTACACCTTC. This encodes CSVATSNYGYTF.

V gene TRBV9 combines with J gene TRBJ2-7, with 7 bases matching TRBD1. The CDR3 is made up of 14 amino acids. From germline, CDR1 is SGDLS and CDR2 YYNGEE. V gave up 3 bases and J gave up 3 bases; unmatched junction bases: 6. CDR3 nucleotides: TGTGCCAGCAGCGCCACACACAGGGGCTACGAGCAGTACTTC. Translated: CASSATHRGYEQYF.

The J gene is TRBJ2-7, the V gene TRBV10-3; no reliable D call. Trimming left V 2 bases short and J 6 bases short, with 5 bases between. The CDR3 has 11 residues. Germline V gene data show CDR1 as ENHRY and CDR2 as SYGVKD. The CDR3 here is CAISETIEQYF. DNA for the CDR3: TGTGCCATCAGTGAGACAATCGAGCAGTACTTC.

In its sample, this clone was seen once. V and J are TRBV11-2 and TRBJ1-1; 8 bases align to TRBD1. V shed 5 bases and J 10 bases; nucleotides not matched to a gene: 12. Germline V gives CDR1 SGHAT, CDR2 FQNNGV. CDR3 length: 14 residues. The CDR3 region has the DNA TGTGCCAGCAGCGAGCTCAGGGGGCGCCTGACAGCTTTCTTT. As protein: CASSELRGRLTAFF.

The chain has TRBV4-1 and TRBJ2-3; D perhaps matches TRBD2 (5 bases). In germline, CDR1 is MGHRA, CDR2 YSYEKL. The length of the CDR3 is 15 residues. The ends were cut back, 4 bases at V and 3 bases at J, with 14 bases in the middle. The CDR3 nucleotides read TGCGCCAGCAGCCGAGAGATAGCGCCGACAGATACGCAGTATTTT. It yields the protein CASSREIAPTDTQYF.

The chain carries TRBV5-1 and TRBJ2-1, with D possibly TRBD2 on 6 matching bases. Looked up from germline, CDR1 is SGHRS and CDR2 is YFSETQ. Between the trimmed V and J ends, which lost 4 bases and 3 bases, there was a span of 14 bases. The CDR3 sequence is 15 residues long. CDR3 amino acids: CASSPGIADYNEQFF. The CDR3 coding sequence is TGCGCCAGCAGCCCGGGGATAGCGGACTACAATGAGCAGTTCTTC. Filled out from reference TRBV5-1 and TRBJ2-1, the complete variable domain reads KAGVTQTPRYLIKTRGQQVTLSCSPISGHRSVSWYQQTPGQGLQFLFEYFSETQRNKGNFPGRFSGRQFSNSRSEMNVSTLELGDSALYLCASSPGIADYNEQFFGPGTRLTVL.

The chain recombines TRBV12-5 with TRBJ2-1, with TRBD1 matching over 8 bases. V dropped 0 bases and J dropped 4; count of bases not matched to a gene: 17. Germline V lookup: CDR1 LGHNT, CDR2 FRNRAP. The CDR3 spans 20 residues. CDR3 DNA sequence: TGTGCTAGTGGTTTGGTATTAGGACAGGGTTTATCATATATTTACAATGAGCAGTTCTTC. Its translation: CASGLVLGQGLSYIYNEQFF.

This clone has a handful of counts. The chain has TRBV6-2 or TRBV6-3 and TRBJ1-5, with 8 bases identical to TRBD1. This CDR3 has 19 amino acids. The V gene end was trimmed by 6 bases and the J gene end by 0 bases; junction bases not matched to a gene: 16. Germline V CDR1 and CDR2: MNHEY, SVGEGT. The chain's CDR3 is CASSPPGWTGRGSNQPQHF. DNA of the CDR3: TGTGCCAGCAGCCCACCAGGGTGGACAGGGAGAGGTAGCAATCAGCCCCAGCATTTT.

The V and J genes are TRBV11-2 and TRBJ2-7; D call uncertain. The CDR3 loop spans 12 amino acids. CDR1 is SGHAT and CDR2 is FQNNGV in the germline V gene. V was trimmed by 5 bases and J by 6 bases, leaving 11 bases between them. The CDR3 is CASSIDFGEQYF. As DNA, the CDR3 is TGTGCCAGCAGCATTGACTTCGGCGAGCAGTACTTC.

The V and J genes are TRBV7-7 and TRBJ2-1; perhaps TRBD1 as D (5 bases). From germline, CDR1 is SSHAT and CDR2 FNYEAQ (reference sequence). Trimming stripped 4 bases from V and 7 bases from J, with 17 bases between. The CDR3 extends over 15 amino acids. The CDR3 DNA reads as TGTGCCAGCAGCTGGGGTAGGGGCCTTTTGAATGAGCAGTTCTTC. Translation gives CASSWGRGLLNEQFF.

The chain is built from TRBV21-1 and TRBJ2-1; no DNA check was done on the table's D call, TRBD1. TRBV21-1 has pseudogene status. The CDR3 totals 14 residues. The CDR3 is CASRTATLNHEQFF. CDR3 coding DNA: TGTGCCAGCCGGACAGCGACCCTCAACCATGAGCAGTTCTTC.

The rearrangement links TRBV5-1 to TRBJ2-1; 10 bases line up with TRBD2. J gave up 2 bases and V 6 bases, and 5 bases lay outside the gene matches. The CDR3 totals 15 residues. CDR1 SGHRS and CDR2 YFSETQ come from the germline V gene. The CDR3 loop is CASTQSGGAYNEQFF. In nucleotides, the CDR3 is TGCGCCAGCACCCAAAGCGGGGGGGCCTACAATGAGCAGTTCTTC.

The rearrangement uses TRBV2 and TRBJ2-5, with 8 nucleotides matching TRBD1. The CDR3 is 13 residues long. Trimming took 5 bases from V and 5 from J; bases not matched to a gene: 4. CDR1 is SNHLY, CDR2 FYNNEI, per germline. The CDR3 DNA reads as TGTGCCAGCAGTACGGACAGGGTTGAGACCCAGTACTTC. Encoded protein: CASSTDRVETQYF. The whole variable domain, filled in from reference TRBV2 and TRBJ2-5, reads EPEVTQTPSHQVTQMGQEVILRCVPISNHLYFYWYRQILGQKVEFLVSFYNNEISEKSEIFDDQFSVERPDGSNFTLKIRSTKLEDSAMYFCASSTDRVETQYFGPGTRLLVL.

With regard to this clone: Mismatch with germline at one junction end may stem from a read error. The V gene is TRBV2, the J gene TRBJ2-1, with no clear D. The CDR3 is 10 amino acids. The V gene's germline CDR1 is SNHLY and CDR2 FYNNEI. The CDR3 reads CASSEAQLVF. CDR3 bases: TGTGCCAGCAGTGAAGCGCAGTTGGTCTTC.

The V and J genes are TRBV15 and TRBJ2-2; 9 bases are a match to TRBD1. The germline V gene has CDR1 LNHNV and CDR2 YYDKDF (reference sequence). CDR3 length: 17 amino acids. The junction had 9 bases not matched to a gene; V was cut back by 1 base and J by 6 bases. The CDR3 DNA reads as TGTGCCACCAGCAGAGGGGGCGGGACAGGGCTTTCCGGGGAGCTGTTTTTT. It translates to CATSRGGGTGLSGELFF.